The clone carrying this T cell receptor beta chain has a handful of counts. The sample belongs to a study of T cells in Graves' hyperthyroidism and ophthalmopathy. CDR3 size: 14 residues. Germline CDR1 reads SGHTA; CDR2 reads FQGTGA. V dropped 3 bases and J dropped 4; count of bases not matched to a gene: 6. Researchers took RNA transcripts and amplified the TCR beta CDR3 regions from them. During a first-round RT-PCR of the TCR CDR3, the HTBI primer set was used. A single record per CDR3 protein comes from TCRdb applying MiXCR to the multiplex PCR reads. The sample has about 840,000 distinct CDR3 sequences; 38% are singletons. Exclusions: uncontrolled infection, other autoimmune disease, pregnancy, lactation.

Sequenced: blood. The receptor was derived from a man between 18 and 35 years old with Graves' hyperthyroidism. V usage is TRBV7-3 and J usage is TRBJ2-7, with 7 nucleotides matching TRBD2. The CDR3 region is CASSFRREGYEQYF. The DNA for the CDR3 is TGTGCCAGCAGCTTTCGCAGGGAGGGGTACGAGCAGTACTTC.